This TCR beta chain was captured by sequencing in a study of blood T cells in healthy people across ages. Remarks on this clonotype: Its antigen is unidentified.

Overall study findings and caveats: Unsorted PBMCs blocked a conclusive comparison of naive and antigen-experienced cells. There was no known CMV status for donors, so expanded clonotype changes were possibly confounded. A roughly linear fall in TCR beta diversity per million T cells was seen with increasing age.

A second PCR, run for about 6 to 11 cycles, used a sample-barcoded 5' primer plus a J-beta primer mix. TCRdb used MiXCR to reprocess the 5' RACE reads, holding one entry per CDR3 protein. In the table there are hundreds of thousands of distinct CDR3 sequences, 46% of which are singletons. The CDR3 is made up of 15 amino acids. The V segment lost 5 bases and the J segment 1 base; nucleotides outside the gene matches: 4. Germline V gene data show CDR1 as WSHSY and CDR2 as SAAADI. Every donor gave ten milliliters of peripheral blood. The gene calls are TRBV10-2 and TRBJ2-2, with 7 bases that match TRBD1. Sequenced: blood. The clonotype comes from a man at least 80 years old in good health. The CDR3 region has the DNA TGCGCCAGCAGTACCTGGACAGGGAACACCGGGGAGCTGTTTTTT. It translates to CASSTWTGNTGELFF.